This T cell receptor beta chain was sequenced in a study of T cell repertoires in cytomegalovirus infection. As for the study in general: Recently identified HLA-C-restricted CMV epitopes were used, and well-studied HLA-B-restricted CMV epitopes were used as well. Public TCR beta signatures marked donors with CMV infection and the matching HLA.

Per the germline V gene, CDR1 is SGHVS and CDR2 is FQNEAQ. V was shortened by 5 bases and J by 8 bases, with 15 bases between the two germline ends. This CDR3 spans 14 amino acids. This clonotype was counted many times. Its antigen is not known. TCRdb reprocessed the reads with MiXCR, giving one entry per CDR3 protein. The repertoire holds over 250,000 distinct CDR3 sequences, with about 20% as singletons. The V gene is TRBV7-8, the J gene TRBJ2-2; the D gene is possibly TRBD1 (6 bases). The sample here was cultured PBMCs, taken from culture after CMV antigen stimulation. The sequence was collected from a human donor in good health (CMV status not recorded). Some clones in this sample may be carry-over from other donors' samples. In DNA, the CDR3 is TGTGCCAGCAGCACTAACAGGGTTTCAGGGGAGCTGTTTTTT. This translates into CASSTNRVSGELFF.